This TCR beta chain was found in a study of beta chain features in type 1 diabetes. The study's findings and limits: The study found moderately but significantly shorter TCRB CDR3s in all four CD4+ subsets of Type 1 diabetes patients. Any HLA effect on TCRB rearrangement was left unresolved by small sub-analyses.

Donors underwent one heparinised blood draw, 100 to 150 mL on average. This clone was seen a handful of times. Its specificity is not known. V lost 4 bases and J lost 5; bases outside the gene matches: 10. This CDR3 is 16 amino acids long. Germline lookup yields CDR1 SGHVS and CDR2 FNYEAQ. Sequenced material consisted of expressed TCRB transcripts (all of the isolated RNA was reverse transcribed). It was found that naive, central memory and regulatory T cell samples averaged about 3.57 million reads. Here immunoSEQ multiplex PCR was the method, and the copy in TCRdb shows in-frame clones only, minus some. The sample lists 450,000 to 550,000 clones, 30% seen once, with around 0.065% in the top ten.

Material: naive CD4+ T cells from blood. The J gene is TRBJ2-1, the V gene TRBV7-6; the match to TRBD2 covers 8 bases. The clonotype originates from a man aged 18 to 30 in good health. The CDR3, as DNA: TGTGCCAGCAGCTACTGGACTAGCCTTCGTGACAATGAGCAGTTCTTC. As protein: CASSYWTSLRDNEQFF.